What follows is one TCR beta chain and its context. As yet, its antigen is unknown. The data were obtained in a study of STAT5B mutations in CD4+ large granular lymphocyte leukemia. Study-wide results and limits: TRBV06-family usage was enriched in top patient clones (8/27) versus controls (2/35). No patients shared main leukemic clonotypes, though less than 30% appeared at low frequency elsewhere. CD4-sorted patient repertoires seemed more clonal than healthy CD4+ repertoires.

Trimming cost V 5 bases and J 3 bases, with 14 bases left between them. The CDR3 runs 15 residues. Germline CDR1 is MDHEN and CDR2 is SYDVKM. Under the authors' procedure: The detection floor for productive clonotype frequency was 2.59 x 10-5. The method was immunoSEQ multiplex PCR; TCRdb's version includes in-frame clones alone and lacks a portion of them. Clone size and the V and J calls come from that table; the DNA yielded D and trimming. The sample shows about 30,000 clones, 65% to 80% of them seen only once. Sample: CD4+ T cells from blood buffy coats. The chain combines TRBV28 with TRBJ1-5; the D gene is possibly TRBD1 (6 bases). The clonotype originates from a human donor in good health. Here the CDR3 reads CASSLQAGVNQPQHF. In nucleotides, the CDR3 is TGTGCCAGCAGTCTACAAGCAGGGGTCAATCAGCCCCAGCATTTT.